This T cell receptor (beta chain) was captured by sequencing in a study of PD-1 blockade in mismatch repair-deficient tumors. Three pembrolizumab responders had their TCRs sequenced. The V gene's germline CDR1 is LGHNA and CDR2 YSLEER. The CDR3 covers 14 residues. V was clipped by 3 bases and J by 1 base; unmatched bases: 2. Libraries were prepared by immunoSEQ multiplex PCR; TCRdb keeps only in-frame clonotypes and omits some of them. The data contain 15,000 or so clones, approximately 88% of them seen just once; the ten biggest clones take up 15% to 20%. The clonotype comes from an adult with mismatch repair-deficient cancer. The sequenced sample was PBMCs, obtained before pembrolizumab treatment. The chain is built from TRBV4-3 and TRBJ2-7, with TRBD1 matching 8 bases. CDR3 in DNA: TGCGCCAGCAGCCAGGGACAGGATTCCTACGAGCAGTACTTC. This encodes CASSQGQDSYEQYF.